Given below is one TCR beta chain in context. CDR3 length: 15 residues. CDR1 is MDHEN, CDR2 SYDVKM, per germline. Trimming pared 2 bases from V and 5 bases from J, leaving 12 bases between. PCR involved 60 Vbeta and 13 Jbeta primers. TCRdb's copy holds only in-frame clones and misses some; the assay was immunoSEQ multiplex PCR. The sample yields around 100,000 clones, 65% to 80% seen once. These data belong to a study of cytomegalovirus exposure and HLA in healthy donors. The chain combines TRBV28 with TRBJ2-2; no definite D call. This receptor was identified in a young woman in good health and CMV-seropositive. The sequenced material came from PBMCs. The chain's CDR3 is CASSLLAQATGELFF. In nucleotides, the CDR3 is TGTGCCAGCAGTTTACTTGCGCAAGCGACCGGGGAGCTGTTTTTT.